This TCR beta chain emerged from a study of T cell repertoires in cytomegalovirus infection. The overall study: Public TCR beta signature analysis indicated the presence of both CMV infection and matching HLA type.

The CDR3 has 15 amino acids. The germline V gene has CDR1 SGHTA and CDR2 FQGNSA. With 1 base clipped from V and 5 bases from J, the junction kept 8 bases outside the gene matches. TCRdb re-called the reads with MiXCR, one entry per CDR3 protein. The sample lists around 740,000 distinct CDR3 sequences, 35% occurring once. The chain has TRBV7-2 and TRBJ2-7; 7 positions match TRBD2. The material sequenced was PBMCs. The TCR was taken from a human donor in good health (CMV status not recorded). Some clones in this sample may be carry-over from other donors' samples. The CDR3 sequence is CASSLVRGRGNEQYF. The CDR3 DNA reads TGTGCCAGCAGCTTAGTACGCGGGAGAGGCAACGAGCAGTACTTC.